The following is a T cell receptor beta chain sequence with its context. The data stem from a study of blood T cell repertoires in COVID-19. Germline V gene lookup returns CDR1 ENHRY and CDR2 SYGVKD. This CDR3 spans 15 amino acids. V was pared by 5 bases and J by 5 bases, with 8 bases of the junction left unmatched. The repertoire was sequenced with immunoSEQ multiplex PCR; TCRdb's copy has only in-frame clones and lacks some. The sample has 250,000 to 350,000 clones; around 90% are singletons. Source material: PBMCs or T cells enriched from blood (not recorded which). The V and J genes are TRBV10-3 and TRBJ1-5; 8 nucleotides agree with TRBD1. The TCR originated in a woman younger than 35 with acute COVID-19. CDR3 DNA: TGTGCCATCAGTCTGACAGGGGCCATAGATCAGCCCCAGCATTTT. Residues: CAISLTGAIDQPQHF.